These 5 T cell receptor beta chains were sequenced from one sample in a study of blood T cell repertoires in COVID-19. Generated by immunoSEQ multiplex PCR, the TCRdb table keeps only in-frame clones and is missing some. The table records about 59,000 clones, 80% to 95% of them present only once. What was sequenced was peripheral blood. Receptors originate from an elderly man with acute or convalescent COVID-19.

The chain couples TRBV5-6 to TRBJ2-5; D perhaps matches TRBD1 (5 bases). With 4 bases removed from V and 2 bases from J, the gap between germline ends came to 9 bases. Germline CDR1 reads SGHDT; CDR2 reads YYEEEE. This CDR3 comprises 13 residues. Written as DNA, the CDR3 is TGTGCCAGCAGCCCTCAGGGTCAAGAGACCCAGTACTTC. Translating gives CASSPQGQETQYF.

This chain links TRBV5-1 with TRBJ2-7; perhaps TRBD1 as D (6 bases). This CDR3 spans 13 amino acids. Germline V gene sequence: CDR1 SGHRS, CDR2 YFSETQ. V lost 2 bases and J 2 bases, leaving 8 bases between the germline ends. For the CDR3, the DNA is TGCGCCAGCAGCTTCGGACAGACCTACGAGCAGTACTTC. This gives the protein CASSFGQTYEQYF.

V gene TRBV9 combines with J gene TRBJ1-3, with TRBD1 as a possible D gene (5 bases). CDR3 length: 13 amino acids. The germline CDR1 and CDR2 sequences are SGDLS and YYNGEE. V was cut by 4 bases and J by 6 bases, with 11 bases left in between. CDR3 in DNA: TGTGCCAGCAGCCCCTGGGGGGAAAACACCATATATTTT. Its protein product is CASSPWGENTIYF.

The chain employs TRBV5-4 and TRBJ1-6; 7 bases match TRBD1. With 5 bases clipped from V and 7 bases from J, the junction kept 6 bases outside the gene matches. The length of the CDR3 is 14 residues. Per germline, CDR1 SGHNT and CDR2 YYREEE (reference sequence). The CDR3 DNA reads as TGTGCCAGCAGGGCCGAGACAGGGAATTCACCCCTCCACTTT. Protein sequence: CASRAETGNSPLHF.

The gene calls are TRBV19 and TRBJ2-5; no definite D call. The germline V gene encodes CDR1 LNHDA and CDR2 SQIVND (reference sequence). The V end was cut by 7 bases, the J end by 5 bases, with 14 bases between. CDR3 size: 13 residues. The CDR3 sequence is CASTNRVGETQYF. The CDR3 coding sequence is TGTGCCAGTACCAACAGAGTTGGGGAGACCCAGTACTTC. The full variable domain, with the rest looked up from reference TRBV19 and TRBJ2-5, is DGGITQSPKYLFRKEGQNVTLSCEQNLNHDAMYWYRQDPGQGLRLIYYSQIVNDFQKGDIAEGYSVSREKKESFPLTVTSAQKNPTAFYLCASTNRVGETQYFGPGTRLLVL.